The 21 T cell receptor beta chains listed next were all sequenced from one sample in a study of blood T cells in healthy people across ages. A J-beta primer mix and a sample-barcoded 5' primer were used in a second PCR of about 7 to 12 cycles. Using its own MiXCR run on the 5' RACE reads, TCRdb lists one record per CDR3 protein. The top ten hold 3% to 4% of the sample, which has approximately 800,000 distinct CDR3 sequences, 25% seen once. The data were also submitted as part of a second study, on T cells of mothers and their children.

The sequenced material came from blood. The receptors were gathered from a boy between 10 and 17 years old in good health.

The chain couples TRBV3-1 to TRBJ1-1; D gene uncertain. Trimming removed 3 bases from V and 1 base from J, with 6 bases in between. The CDR3 runs 13 residues. Germline CDR1 is LGHDT and CDR2 is YNNKEL (reference sequence). CDR3 DNA: TGTGCCAGCAGCCATAATAAGAACACTGAAGCTTTCTTT. This sequence encodes CASSHNKNTEAFF.

Note on this clonotype: A much larger clone differs from this one at a single base, so this may be a read error. The CDR3 does not close with the conserved phenylalanine or tryptophan, likely indicating a read error. This chain joins TRBV6-2 or TRBV6-3 and TRBJ2-6; D is unclear. Germline CDR1 reads MNHEY; CDR2 reads SVGEGT. Between the trimmed V and J ends, which lost 2 bases and 1 base, there was a span of 6 bases. The CDR3 runs 15 residues. The CDR3 coding sequence is TGTGCCAGCAGTTACACACATTCTGGGGCCAACGTCCTGACTTAC. Protein: CASSYTHSGANVLTY.

This clonotype was detected once. This chain connects TRBV6-5 to TRBJ2-7; 9 bases match TRBD2. Losses at the gene ends were 2 bases for V and 6 bases for J; bases not matched to a gene: 11. The CDR3 is made up of 16 amino acids. The germline gives CDR1 MNHEY, CDR2 SVGAGI. The CDR3 is CASSYPLAGVSFEQYF. CDR3 DNA: TGTGCCAGCAGTTACCCTTTAGCGGGAGTATCGTTCGAGCAGTACTTC.

This clonotype was detected only a few times. The chain couples TRBV12-3 or TRBV12-4 to TRBJ1-5, with a possible D match to TRBD1 (6 bases). V shed 6 bases and J shed 1 base, with 13 bases lying between them. CDR3 size: 15 residues. The CDR3 loop reads CASRKGQTSNQPQHF. The CDR3 DNA follows: TGTGCCAGCAGAAAGGGACAAACCAGCAATCAGCCCCAGCATTTT.

The chain uses TRBV5-1 and TRBJ1-1; the D gene is possibly TRBD1 (5 bases). The CDR3 runs 15 residues. CDR1 and CDR2 from the germline V gene are SGHRS and YFSETQ. The ends were cut back, 0 bases at V and 0 bases at J, with 9 bases in the middle. The CDR3 sequence: CASSLAGRLNTEAFF. Here the CDR3 DNA reads TGCGCCAGCAGCTTGGCGGGGCGCTTGAACACTGAAGCTTTCTTT.

This clonotype was found a few times. The rearrangement joins TRBV20-1 to TRBJ1-5; 7 bases agree with TRBD1. Germline loops: CDR1 DFQATT, CDR2 SNEGSKA (reference sequence). V gave up 6 bases and J gave up 6 bases; unmatched junction bases: 8. The CDR3 loop spans 13 amino acids. In DNA form, the CDR3 reads TGCAGTGCAAGCAGGGGGAAAGCTCAGCCCCAGCATTTT. It is translated as CSASRGKAQPQHF.

The chain couples TRBV29-1 to TRBJ2-5; either TRBD1 or TRBD2 may fit D (6 bases each). The V end was cut by 6 bases, the J end by 5 bases, with 16 bases between. CDR1 and CDR2 (germline): SQVTM, ANQGSEA. The CDR3 is 13 amino acids. CDR3 in amino acids: CSVAVGGGETQYF. The CDR3 nucleotides read TGCAGCGTGGCCGTGGGGGGCGGTGAGACCCAGTACTTC.

This clonotype was seen more than once but under ten times. The V gene is TRBV7-2, the J gene TRBJ2-5; D possibly corresponds to TRBD2 (6 bases). The ends were cut back, 9 bases at V and 4 bases at J, with 12 bases in the middle. Germline assignment: CDR1 SGHTA and CDR2 FQGNSA. The CDR3 is made up of 12 amino acids. CDR3 in amino acids: CASHSAGETQYF. The CDR3 coding sequence is TGTGCCAGTCATTCAGCGGGAGAGACCCAGTACTTC.

This clonotype has a handful of counts. The V and J genes are TRBV7-9 and TRBJ2-5; TRBD2 matches 7 bases. Losses at the gene ends were 6 bases for V and 0 bases for J; bases not matched to a gene: 13. There are 17 residues in the CDR3. In germline, CDR1 is SEHNR, CDR2 FQNEAQ (reference sequence). CDR3 coding DNA: TGTGCCAGCAGTGTCGTCGGGGAGGGGCCAAACCAAGAGACCCAGTACTTC. The encoded protein is CASSVVGEGPNQETQYF.

The chain couples TRBV28 to TRBJ1-4; D is unclear. V lost 6 bases, J lost 7 bases, and 15 bases lay in between. In germline, CDR1 is MDHEN, CDR2 SYDVKM. The CDR3 runs to 14 residues. CDR3 in amino acids: CASRFTLCGEKLFF. DNA for the CDR3: TGTGCCAGCAGGTTCACGCTATGCGGTGAAAAACTGTTTTTT.

This clonotype was seen a handful of times. V is TRBV9 and J is TRBJ1-6; no clear D gene. The V end was cut by 0 bases, the J end by 0 bases, with 7 bases between. The CDR3 totals 16 residues. The germline CDR1 and CDR2 sequences are SGDLS and YYNGEE. The CDR3 nucleotides read TGTGCCAGCAGCGTAGGCGGGAGCTCCTATAATTCACCCCTCCACTTT. Translating gives CASSVGGSSYNSPLHF. Variable domain in full (rest from reference TRBV9 and TRBJ1-6): DSGVTQTPKHLITATGQRVTLRCSPRSGDLSVYWYQQSLDQGLQFLIQYYNGEERAKGNILERFSAQQFPDLHSELNLSSLELGDSALYFCASSVGGSSYNSPLHFGNGTRLTVT.

In its sample, this clonotype was seen a few times. This rearrangement joins TRBV4-3 to TRBJ1-5; TRBD1 is a possible D gene (6 bases). Deletions cut 0 bases from V and 4 bases from J, with 10 bases between. This CDR3 comprises 15 residues. Germline loops: CDR1 LGHNA, CDR2 YSLEER. The CDR3 here is CASSQDRDNNQPQHF. CDR3 nucleotides: TGCGCCAGCAGCCAAGATCGGGACAATAATCAGCCCCAGCATTTT.

The table lists this clonotype with a few counts. The chain is built from TRBV25-1 and TRBJ2-5, with D possibly being TRBD1 (5 bases). Per the germline V gene, CDR1 is MGHDK and CDR2 is SYGVNS. Trimming removed 7 bases at V and 4 bases at J, with 13 bases between. The CDR3 spans 13 residues. The CDR3 is CASTTDNGETQYF. Written as DNA, the CDR3 is TGTGCCAGCACGACGGACAACGGAGAGACCCAGTACTTC.

As regards this clonotype: The junction differs from germline at one of its ends, possibly a read error. The chain carries TRBV14 and TRBJ2-7; perhaps TRBD2 as D (6 bases). Germline V gene lookup returns CDR1 SGHDN and CDR2 FVKESK. The CDR3 has 16 amino acids. CDR3 region: CASSQVFSDYFYEQYF. The CDR3 DNA sequence: TGTGCCAGCAGTCAAGTTTTTTCGGACTACTTCTACGAGCAGTACTTC.

The chain carries TRBV2 and TRBJ1-1; D unclear. Germline lookup yields CDR1 SNHLY and CDR2 FYNNEI. The CDR3 loop spans 14 amino acids. Deletions cut 3 bases from V and 1 base from J, with 9 bases between. For the CDR3, the DNA is TGTGCCAGCAGTGAGCAGACGGGGAACACTGAAGCTTTCTTT. As protein: CASSEQTGNTEAFF.

This clonotype has more than one count but fewer than ten. The rearrangement uses TRBV12-3 or TRBV12-4 and TRBJ2-7; tentative D call: TRBD1 (5 bases). The CDR3 consists of 13 residues. With 5 bases removed from V and 6 bases from J, the gap between germline ends came to 14 bases. CDR3 coding DNA: TGTGCCAGCAGTCCACAGGAGTCTGGCGAGCAGTACTTC. This gives the protein CASSPQESGEQYF.

The chain uses TRBV25-1 and TRBJ1-4; the D is unclear. Germline CDR1 reads MGHDK; CDR2 reads SYGVNS. The CDR3 is 13 amino acids. Between the trimmed V and J ends, which lost 8 bases and 8 bases, there was a span of 15 bases. The CDR3 sequence is CASLNPVGEKLFF. The CDR3 DNA follows: TGTGCCAGCTTGAATCCGGTTGGCGAAAAACTGTTTTTT.

The genes are TRBV12-3 or TRBV12-4 and TRBJ1-2, with D perhaps TRBD1 (5 bases). V lost 6 bases and J 8 bases, leaving 16 bases between the germline ends. The CDR3 consists of 13 residues. The CDR3 loop is CASSPTGAGGYTF. The CDR3 DNA follows: TGTGCCAGCAGCCCAACCGGGGCGGGCGGCTACACCTTC.

The chain couples TRBV5-1 to TRBJ1-3, with D unresolved. Germline V gene sequence: CDR1 SGHRS, CDR2 YFSETQ. CDR3 size: 14 residues. Trimming pared 4 bases from V and 0 bases from J, leaving 8 bases between. The CDR3 sequence: CASSTGGSGNTIYF. The CDR3 region has the DNA TGCGCCAGCAGCACGGGCGGCTCTGGAAACACCATATATTTT. Combining the CDR3 with reference TRBV5-1 and TRBJ1-3 gives the whole variable domain KAGVTQTPRYLIKTRGQQVTLSCSPISGHRSVSWYQQTPGQGLQFLFEYFSETQRNKGNFPGRFSGRQFSNSRSEMNVSTLELGDSALYLCASSTGGSGNTIYFGEGSWLTVV.

The chain carries TRBV5-1 and TRBJ2-1; 12 positions agree with TRBD2. CDR1 and CDR2 (germline): SGHRS, YFSETQ. V dropped 1 base and J dropped 1; count of bases not matched to a gene: 3. The CDR3 is 17 amino acids. The CDR3 reads CASSLTSGRTSYNEQFF. For the CDR3, the DNA is TGCGCCAGCAGCTTGACTAGCGGGAGGACATCCTACAATGAGCAGTTCTTC.

The chain carries TRBV4-1 and TRBJ2-7, with 9 bases lining up with TRBD2. The CDR3 has 15 residues. Germline values: CDR1 MGHRA, CDR2 YSYEKL. After removal of 4 bases from V and 2 bases from J, the junction contained 6 bases not matched to a gene. The CDR3 DNA reads TGCGCCAGCAGCCCAGGACTAGCGAGAACCTACGAGCAGTACTTC. Protein: CASSPGLARTYEQYF.